The T cell receptor (beta chain) under discussion was sequenced for a study of blood T cell repertoires in COVID-19. Study-wide context: Sites in the United States, Italy and Spain provided acute and convalescent COVID-19 samples. The analysed material was cDNA or gDNA that came from T cells, B-cell-depleted T cells, or PBMCs.

The CDR3 spans 15 residues. Germline V gene data show CDR1 as LNHDA and CDR2 as SQIVND (reference sequence). With 5 bases removed from V and 2 bases from J, the gap between germline ends came to 14 bases. The authors' processing: For nucleated cells, counts were estimated from reference gene primer amplification. Here immunoSEQ multiplex PCR was the method, and the copy in TCRdb shows in-frame clones only, minus some. For V, J and clone size, that table is used; D and trimming come from the DNA. This table holds about 130,000 clones, around 85% found once. The chain carries TRBV19 and TRBJ2-3, with a weak D call TRBD1 (6 bases). The sequencing sample was made of peripheral blood. This receptor was taken from a woman between 45 and 60 years old who had recovered from COVID-19. CDR3 residues: CASSPTGLNTDTQYF. The CDR3 DNA follows: TGTGCCAGTAGTCCCACAGGGTTGAACACAGATACGCAGTATTTT.